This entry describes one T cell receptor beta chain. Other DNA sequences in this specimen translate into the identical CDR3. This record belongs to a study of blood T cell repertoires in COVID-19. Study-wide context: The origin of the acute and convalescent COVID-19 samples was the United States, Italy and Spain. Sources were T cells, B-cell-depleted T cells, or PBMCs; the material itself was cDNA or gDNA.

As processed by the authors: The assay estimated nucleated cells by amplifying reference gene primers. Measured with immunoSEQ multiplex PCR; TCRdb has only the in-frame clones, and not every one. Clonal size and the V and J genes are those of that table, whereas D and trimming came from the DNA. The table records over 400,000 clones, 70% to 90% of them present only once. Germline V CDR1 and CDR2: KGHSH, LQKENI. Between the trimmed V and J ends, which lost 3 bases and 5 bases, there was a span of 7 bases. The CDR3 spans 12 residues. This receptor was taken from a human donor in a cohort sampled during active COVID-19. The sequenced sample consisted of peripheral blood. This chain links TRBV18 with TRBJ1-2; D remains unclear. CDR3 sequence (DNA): TGTGCCAGCTCACCCGGTGGTTATGGCTACACCTTC. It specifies CASSPGGYGYTF. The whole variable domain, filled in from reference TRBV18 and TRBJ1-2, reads NAGVMQNPRHLVRRRGQEARLRCSPMKGHSHVYWYRQLPEEGLKFMVYLQKENIIDESGMPKERFSAEFPKEGPSILRIQQVVRGDSAAYFCASSPGGYGYTFGSGTRLTVV.